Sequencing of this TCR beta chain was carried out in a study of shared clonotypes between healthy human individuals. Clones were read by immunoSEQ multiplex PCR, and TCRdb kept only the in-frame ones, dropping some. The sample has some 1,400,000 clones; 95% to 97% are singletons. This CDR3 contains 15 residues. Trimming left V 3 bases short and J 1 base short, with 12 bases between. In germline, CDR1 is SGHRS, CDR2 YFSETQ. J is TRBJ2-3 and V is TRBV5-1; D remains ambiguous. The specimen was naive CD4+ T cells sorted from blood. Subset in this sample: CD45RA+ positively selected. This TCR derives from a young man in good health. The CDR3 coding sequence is TGCGCCAGCAGCTCATACAGTATCGGCACAGATACGCAGTATTTT. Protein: CASSSYSIGTDTQYF.